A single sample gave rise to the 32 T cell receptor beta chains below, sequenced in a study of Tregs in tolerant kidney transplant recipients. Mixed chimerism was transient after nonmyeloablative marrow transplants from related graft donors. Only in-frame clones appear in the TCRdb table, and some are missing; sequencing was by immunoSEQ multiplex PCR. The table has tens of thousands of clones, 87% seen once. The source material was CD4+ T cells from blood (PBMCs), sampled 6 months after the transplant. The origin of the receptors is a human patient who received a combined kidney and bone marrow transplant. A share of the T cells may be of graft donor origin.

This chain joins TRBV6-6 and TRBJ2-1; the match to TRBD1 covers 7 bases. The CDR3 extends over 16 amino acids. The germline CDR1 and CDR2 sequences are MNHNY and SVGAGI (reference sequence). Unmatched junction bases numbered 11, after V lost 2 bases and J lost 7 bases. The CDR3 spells CASSYGSGDRPNEQFF. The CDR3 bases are TGTGCCAGCAGTTACGGCTCCGGGGACAGACCAAATGAGCAGTTCTTC.

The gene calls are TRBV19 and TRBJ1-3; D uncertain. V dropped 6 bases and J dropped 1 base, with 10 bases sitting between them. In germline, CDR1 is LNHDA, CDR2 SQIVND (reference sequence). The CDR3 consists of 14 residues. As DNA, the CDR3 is TGTGCCAGTAGCCAACTAATGTCTGGAAACACCATATATTTT. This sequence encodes CASSQLMSGNTIYF.

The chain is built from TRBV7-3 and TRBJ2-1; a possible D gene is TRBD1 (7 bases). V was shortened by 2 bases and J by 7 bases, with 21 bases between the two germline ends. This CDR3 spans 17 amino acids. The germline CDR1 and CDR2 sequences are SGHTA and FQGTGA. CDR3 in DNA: TGTGCCAGCAGCTTAGGACTAACAGGGGTTTACAATAATGAGCAGTTCTTC. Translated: CASSLGLTGVYNNEQFF.

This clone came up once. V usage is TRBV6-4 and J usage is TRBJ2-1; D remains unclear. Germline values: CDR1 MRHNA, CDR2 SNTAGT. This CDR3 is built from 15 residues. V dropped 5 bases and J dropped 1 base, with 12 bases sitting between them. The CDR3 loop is CASSPVAGSYNEQFF. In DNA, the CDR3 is TGTGCCAGCAGTCCCGTTGCCGGGTCCTACAATGAGCAGTTCTTC.

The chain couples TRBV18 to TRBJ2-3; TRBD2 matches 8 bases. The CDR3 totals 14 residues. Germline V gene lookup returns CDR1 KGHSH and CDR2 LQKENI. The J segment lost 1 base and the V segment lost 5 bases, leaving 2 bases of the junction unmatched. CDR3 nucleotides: TGTGCCAGCTCAGGGACTAGGGGCACAGATACGCAGTATTTT. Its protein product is CASSGTRGTDTQYF.

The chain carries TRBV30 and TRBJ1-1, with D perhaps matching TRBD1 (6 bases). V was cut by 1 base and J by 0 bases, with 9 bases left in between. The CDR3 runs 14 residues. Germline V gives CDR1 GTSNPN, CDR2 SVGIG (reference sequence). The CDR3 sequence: CAWSDTGMNTEAFF. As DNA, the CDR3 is TGTGCCTGGAGTGATACAGGGATGAACACTGAAGCTTTCTTT.

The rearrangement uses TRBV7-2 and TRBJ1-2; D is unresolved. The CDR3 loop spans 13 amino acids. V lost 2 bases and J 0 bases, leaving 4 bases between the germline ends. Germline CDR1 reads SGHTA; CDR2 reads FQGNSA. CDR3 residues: CASSLSANYGYTF. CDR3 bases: TGTGCCAGCAGCTTATCAGCTAACTATGGCTACACCTTC.

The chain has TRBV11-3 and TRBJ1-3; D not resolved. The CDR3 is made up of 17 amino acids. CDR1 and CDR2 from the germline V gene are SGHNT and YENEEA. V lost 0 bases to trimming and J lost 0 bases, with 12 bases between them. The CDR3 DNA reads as TGTGCCAGCAGCTTAGATTACGGTCGAATCTCTGGAAACACCATATATTTT. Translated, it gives CASSLDYGRISGNTIYF.

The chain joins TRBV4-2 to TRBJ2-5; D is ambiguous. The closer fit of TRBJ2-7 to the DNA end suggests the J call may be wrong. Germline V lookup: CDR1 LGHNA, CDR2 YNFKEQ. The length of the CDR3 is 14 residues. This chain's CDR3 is CASSQEAVYYEQYF. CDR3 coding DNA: TGTGCCAGCAGCCAAGAAGCCGTTTACTACGAGCAGTACTTC.

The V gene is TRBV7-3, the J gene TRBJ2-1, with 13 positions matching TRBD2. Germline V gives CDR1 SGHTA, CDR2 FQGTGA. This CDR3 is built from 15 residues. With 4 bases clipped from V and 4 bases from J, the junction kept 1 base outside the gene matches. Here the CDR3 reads CASSSGLAGYNEQFF. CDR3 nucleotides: TGTGCCAGCAGCTCGGGACTAGCGGGATACAATGAGCAGTTCTTC.

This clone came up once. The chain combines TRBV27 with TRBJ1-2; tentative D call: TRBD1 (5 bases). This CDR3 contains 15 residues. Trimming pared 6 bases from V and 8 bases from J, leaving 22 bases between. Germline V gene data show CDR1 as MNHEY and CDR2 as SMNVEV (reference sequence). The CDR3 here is CASSDLTAGHRGYTF. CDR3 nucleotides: TGTGCCAGCAGCGATCTTACCGCGGGGCACAGGGGCTACACCTTC.

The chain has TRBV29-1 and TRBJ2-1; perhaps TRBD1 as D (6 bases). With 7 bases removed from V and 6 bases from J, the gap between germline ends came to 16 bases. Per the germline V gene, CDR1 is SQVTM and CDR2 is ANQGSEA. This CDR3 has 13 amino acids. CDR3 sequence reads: CSGGGTFSNEQFF. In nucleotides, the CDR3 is TGCAGCGGTGGTGGGACATTTTCCAATGAGCAGTTCTTC.

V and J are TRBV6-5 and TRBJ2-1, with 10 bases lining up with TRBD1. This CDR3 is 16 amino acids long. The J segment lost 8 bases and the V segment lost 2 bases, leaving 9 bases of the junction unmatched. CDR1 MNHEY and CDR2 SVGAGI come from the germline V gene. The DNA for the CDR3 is TGTGCCAGCAGTTACGGTCCGGGACAGGGGAACGATGAGCAGTTCTTC. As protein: CASSYGPGQGNDEQFF.

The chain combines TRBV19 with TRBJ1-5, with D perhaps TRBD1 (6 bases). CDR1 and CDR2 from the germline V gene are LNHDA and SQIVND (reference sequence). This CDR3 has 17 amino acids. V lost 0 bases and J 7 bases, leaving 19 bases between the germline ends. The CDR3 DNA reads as TGTGCCAGTAGTATAGATCGGGGGGCGCGGAGGGGACAGCCCCAGCATTTT. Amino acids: CASSIDRGARRGQPQHF. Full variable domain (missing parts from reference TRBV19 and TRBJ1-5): DGGITQSPKYLFRKEGQNVTLSCEQNLNHDAMYWYRQDPGQGLRLIYYSQIVNDFQKGDIAEGYSVSREKKESFPLTVTSAQKNPTAFYLCASSIDRGARRGQPQHFGDGTRLSIL.

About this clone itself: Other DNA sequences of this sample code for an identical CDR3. The CDR3 nucleotides read TGTGCCAGCAGCTCAGGGACTTTCTACGAGCAGTACTTC. Encoded protein: CASSSGTFYEQYF. The gene calls are TRBV11-2 and TRBJ2-7, with D possibly matching TRBD2 (6 bases). CDR3 length equals 13 residues. The germline gives CDR1 SGHAT, CDR2 FQNNGV. Trimming removed 4 bases at V and 3 bases at J, with 10 bases between.

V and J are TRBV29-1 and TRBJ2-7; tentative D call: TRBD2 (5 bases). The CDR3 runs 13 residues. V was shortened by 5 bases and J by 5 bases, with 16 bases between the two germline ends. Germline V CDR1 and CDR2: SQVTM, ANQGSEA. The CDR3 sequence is CSVNIREKNEQYF. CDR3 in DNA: TGCAGCGTTAACATTAGGGAGAAGAACGAGCAGTACTTC.

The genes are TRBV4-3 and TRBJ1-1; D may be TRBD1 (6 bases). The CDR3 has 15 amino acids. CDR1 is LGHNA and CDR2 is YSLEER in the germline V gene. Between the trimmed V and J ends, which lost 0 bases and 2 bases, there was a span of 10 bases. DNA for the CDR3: TGCGCCAGCAGCCAAGACGGACAGTTTAACACTGAAGCTTTCTTT. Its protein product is CASSQDGQFNTEAFF.

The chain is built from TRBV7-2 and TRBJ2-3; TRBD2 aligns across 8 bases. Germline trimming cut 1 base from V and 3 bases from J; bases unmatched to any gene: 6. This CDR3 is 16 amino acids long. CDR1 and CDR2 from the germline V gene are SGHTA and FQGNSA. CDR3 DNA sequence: TGTGCCAGCAGCTTAGATTGGAGCGGGGGTACAGATACGCAGTATTTT. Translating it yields CASSLDWSGGTDTQYF.

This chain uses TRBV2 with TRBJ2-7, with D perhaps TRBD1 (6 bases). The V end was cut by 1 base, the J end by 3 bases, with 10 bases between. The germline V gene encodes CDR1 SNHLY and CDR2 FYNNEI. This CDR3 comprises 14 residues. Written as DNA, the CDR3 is TGTGCCAGCAGTGAAGGCAGGGGACACTACGAGCAGTACTTC. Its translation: CASSEGRGHYEQYF. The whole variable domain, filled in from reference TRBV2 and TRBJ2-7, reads EPEVTQTPSHQVTQMGQEVILRCVPISNHLYFYWYRQILGQKVEFLVSFYNNEISEKSEIFDDQFSVERPDGSNFTLKIRSTKLEDSAMYFCASSEGRGHYEQYFGPGTRLTVT.

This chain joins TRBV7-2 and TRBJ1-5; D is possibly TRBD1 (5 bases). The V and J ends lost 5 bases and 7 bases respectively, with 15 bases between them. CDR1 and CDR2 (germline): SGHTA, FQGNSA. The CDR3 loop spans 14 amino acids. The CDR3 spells CASSPGGIGQPQHF. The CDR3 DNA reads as TGTGCCAGCAGCCCCGGGGGTATCGGGCAGCCCCAGCATTTT. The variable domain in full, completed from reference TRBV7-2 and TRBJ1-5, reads GAGVSQSPSNKVTEKGKDVELRCDPISGHTALYWYRQSLGQGLEFLIYFQGNSAPDKSGLPSDRFSAERTGGSVSTLTIQRTQQEDSAVYLCASSPGGIGQPQHFGDGTRLSIL.

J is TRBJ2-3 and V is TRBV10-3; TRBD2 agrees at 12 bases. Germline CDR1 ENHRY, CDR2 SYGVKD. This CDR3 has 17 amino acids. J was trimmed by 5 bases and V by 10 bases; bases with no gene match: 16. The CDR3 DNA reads TGTGCCACCAGCCCCCCGACTAGCGGGGGTCGGGGAGATACGCAGTATTTT. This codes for CATSPPTSGGRGDTQYF.

The CDR3 bases are TGTGCCAGCAGTGTGGACAGCAACACTGAAGCTTTCTTT. It encodes CASSVDSNTEAFF. The chain joins TRBV27 to TRBJ1-1; possible D gene TRBD1, 6 bases. Trimming left V 5 bases short and J 2 bases short, with 9 bases between. The CDR3 totals 13 residues. Germline CDR1 MNHEY, CDR2 SMNVEV (reference sequence).

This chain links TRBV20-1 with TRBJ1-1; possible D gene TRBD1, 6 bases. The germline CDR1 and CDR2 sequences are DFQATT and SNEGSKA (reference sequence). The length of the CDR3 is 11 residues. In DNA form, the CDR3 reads TGCAGGGGTAGGGGGGGGGCTGAAGCTTTCTTT. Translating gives CRGRGGAEAFF.

Written as DNA, the CDR3 is TGTGCCAGTATACCCGGGACAGTGAACACAGATACGCAGTATTTT. Protein product: CASIPGTVNTDTQYF. This chain links TRBV7-9 with TRBJ2-3; 7 bases are a match to TRBD1. The trim removed 9 bases at V and 2 bases at J, leaving 11 bases unmatched. The length of the CDR3 is 15 residues. Looked up from germline, CDR1 is SEHNR and CDR2 is FQNEAQ (reference sequence).

In DNA form, the CDR3 reads TGTGCCAGCAGTGTTGTCCTAGCGGGCTTGGCCCAGTACTTC. Translation gives CASSVVLAGLAQYF. This chain connects TRBV2 to TRBJ2-5; TRBD2 matches at 8 bases. The V gene end was trimmed by 4 bases and the J gene end by 9 bases; junction bases not matched to a gene: 10. Per germline, CDR1 SNHLY and CDR2 FYNNEI. The CDR3 is made up of 14 amino acids.

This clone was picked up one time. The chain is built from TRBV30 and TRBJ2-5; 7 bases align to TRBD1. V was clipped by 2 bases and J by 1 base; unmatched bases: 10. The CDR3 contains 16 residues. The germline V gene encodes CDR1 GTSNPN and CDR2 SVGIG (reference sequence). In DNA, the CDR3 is TGTGCCTGGAGTATCTCTAGGGGGCGGGTCCAAGAGACCCAGTACTTC. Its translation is CAWSISRGRVQETQYF.

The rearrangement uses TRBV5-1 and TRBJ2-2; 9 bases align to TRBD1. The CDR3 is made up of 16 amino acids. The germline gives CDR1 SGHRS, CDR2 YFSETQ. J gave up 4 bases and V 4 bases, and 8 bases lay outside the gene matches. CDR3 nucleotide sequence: TGCGCCAGCAGCCGTGACAGGGGGGAGGGCACCGGGGAGCTGTTTTTT. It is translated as CASSRDRGEGTGELFF.

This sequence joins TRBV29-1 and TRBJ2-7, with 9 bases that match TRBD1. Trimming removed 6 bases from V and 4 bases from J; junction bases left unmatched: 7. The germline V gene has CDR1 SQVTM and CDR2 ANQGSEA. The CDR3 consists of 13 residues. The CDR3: CSVGTGGSYEQYF. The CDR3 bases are TGCAGCGTGGGTACAGGGGGCTCTTACGAGCAGTACTTC.

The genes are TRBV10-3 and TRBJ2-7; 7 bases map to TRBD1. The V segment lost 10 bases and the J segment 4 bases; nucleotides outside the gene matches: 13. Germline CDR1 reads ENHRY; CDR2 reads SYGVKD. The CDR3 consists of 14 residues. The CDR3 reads CATLLGTASYEQYF. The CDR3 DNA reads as TGTGCCACCCTGCTCGGGACAGCTTCGTACGAGCAGTACTTC.

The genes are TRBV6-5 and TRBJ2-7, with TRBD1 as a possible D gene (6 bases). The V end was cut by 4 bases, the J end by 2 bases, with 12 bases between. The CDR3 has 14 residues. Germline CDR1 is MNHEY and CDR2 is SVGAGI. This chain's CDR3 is CASSFHRETYEQYF. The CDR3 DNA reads TGTGCCAGCAGTTTTCACAGGGAAACCTACGAGCAGTACTTC.

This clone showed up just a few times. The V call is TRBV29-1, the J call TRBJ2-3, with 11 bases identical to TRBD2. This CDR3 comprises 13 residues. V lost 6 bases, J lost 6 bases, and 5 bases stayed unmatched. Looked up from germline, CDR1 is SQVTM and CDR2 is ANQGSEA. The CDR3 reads CSVLTSGSDTQYF. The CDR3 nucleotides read TGCAGCGTGCTTACTAGCGGGAGTGATACGCAGTATTTT.

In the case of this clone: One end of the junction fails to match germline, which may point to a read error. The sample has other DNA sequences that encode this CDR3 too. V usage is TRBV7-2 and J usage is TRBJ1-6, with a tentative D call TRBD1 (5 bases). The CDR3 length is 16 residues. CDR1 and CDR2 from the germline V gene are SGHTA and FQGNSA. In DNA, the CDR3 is TGTGCCAGCAGCCGAAAGCTAGGGGTAAAAAATTCCCCCCTCCACTTT. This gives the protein CASSRKLGVKNSPLHF.